Shown below are 29 T cell receptor beta chains from a single sample sequenced in a study of CD8+CD57+ T cells in acquired aplastic anemia. Profiles of TCR beta VDJ and CDR3 were generated from a genomic DNA template. One entry per CDR3 protein results from TCRdb running MiXCR on the reads. The repertoire holds about 130,000 distinct CDR3 sequences, with 48% as singletons. The sequencing input was sorted CD4+, CD8+, or CD8+CD57+ T cells (not recorded which) from PBMCs. These receptors all stem from a human donor in good health, serving as a control.

The sample holds many counts of this clonotype. The chain uses TRBV7-9 and TRBJ1-1; D possibly corresponds to TRBD1 (5 bases). The length of the CDR3 is 16 residues. Germline lookup yields CDR1 SEHNR and CDR2 FQNEAQ (reference sequence). The ends were cut back, 6 bases at V and 1 base at J, with 18 bases in the middle. The CDR3 DNA is TGTGCCAGCAGACGCCAGGCGGCAGGGCGGAACACTGAAGCTTTCTTT. This codes for CASRRQAAGRNTEAFF.

This clonotype was picked up a small number of times. The chain employs TRBV2 and TRBJ2-7; D is undetermined. The CDR3 is 13 residues long. Deletions cut 1 base from V and 0 bases from J, with 4 bases between. Per germline, CDR1 SNHLY and CDR2 FYNNEI. The CDR3 DNA reads as TGTGCCAGCAGTGAAGGGAGCTCCTACGAGCAGTACGTC. Its protein is CASSEGSSYEQYV.

The chain couples TRBV10-3 to TRBJ1-2; no reliable D call. Germline CDR1 is ENHRY and CDR2 is SYGVKD. The CDR3 sequence is 16 residues long. The ends were cut back, 11 bases at V and 8 bases at J, with 30 bases in the middle. CDR3 nucleotides: TGTGCCCCGGGAAGCTTTAATAGCCTGGCCAAGGACGGCTACACCTTC. Its translation: CAPGSFNSLAKDGYTF.

The genes are TRBV2 and TRBJ2-1; a possible D gene is TRBD2 (5 bases). This CDR3 is built from 13 residues. Germline V lookup: CDR1 SNHLY, CDR2 FYNNEI. V lost 6 bases, J lost 6 bases, and 12 bases lay in between. CDR3 in DNA: TGTGCCAGCAGATGGACTGAGATCAATGAGCAGTTCTTC. Residues: CASRWTEINEQFF. Full variable domain (missing parts from reference TRBV2 and TRBJ2-1): EPEVTQTPSHQVTQMGQEVILRCVPISNHLYFYWYRQILGQKVEFLVSFYNNEISEKSEIFDDQFSVERPDGSNFTLKIRSTKLEDSAMYFCASRWTEINEQFFGPGTRLTVL.

This clonotype occurred many times. The chain couples TRBV27 to TRBJ2-3; the D call may be TRBD1 or TRBD2 (6 bases each). The germline V gene encodes CDR1 MNHEY and CDR2 SMNVEV (reference sequence). The V end was cut by 2 bases, the J end by 6 bases, with 9 bases between. This CDR3 contains 13 residues. The CDR3 sequence is CASSLKGGDTQYF. The DNA of the CDR3 is TGTGCCAGCAGTTTAAAAGGGGGGGATACGCAGTATTTT.

There are many counts of this clonotype. The J gene is TRBJ2-7, the V gene TRBV9, with 8 positions matching TRBD2. Germline-derived CDR1 and CDR2 are SGDLS and YYNGEE. V was clipped by 6 bases and J by 6 bases; unmatched bases: 8. CDR3 length: 13 amino acids. CDR3: CASNPGGLGEQYF. The CDR3 nucleotides are TGTGCCAGCAACCCGGGAGGGCTGGGCGAGCAGTACTTC.

J is TRBJ2-7 and V is TRBV24-1; tentatively, D is TRBD1 (6 bases). The CDR3 covers 13 residues. V was shortened by 7 bases and J by 0 bases, with 9 bases between the two germline ends. Germline V lookup: CDR1 KGHDR, CDR2 SFDVKD. The CDR3 reads CATSGQSSYEQYF. DNA for the CDR3: TGTGCCACCAGCGGACAGAGCTCCTACGAGCAGTACTTC.

This clonotype was recorded once. This chain joins TRBV6-5 and TRBJ2-7, with 9 bases lining up with TRBD1. The CDR3 is made up of 14 amino acids. The V gene end was trimmed by 4 bases and the J gene end by 6 bases; junction bases not matched to a gene: 7. In germline, CDR1 is MNHEY, CDR2 SVGAGI. The CDR3 loop reads CASSLGQGRAEQYF. The CDR3 coding sequence is TGTGCCAGCAGTTTGGGACAGGGTAGGGCCGAGCAGTACTTC.

This chain uses TRBV25-1 with TRBJ1-1; unclear D gene. V lost 6 bases to trimming and J lost 1 base, with 12 bases between them. Germline CDR1 MGHDK, CDR2 SYGVNS. CDR3 length equals 14 residues. CDR3 DNA sequence: TGTGCCAGCAGGGGGTCTTGGACGAACACTGAAGCTTTCTTT. It encodes CASRGSWTNTEAFF.

This clonotype was observed at least ten times. The V and J genes are TRBV7-2 and TRBJ2-7, with D possibly being TRBD2 (6 bases). This CDR3 has 14 residues. Germline CDR1 is SGHTA and CDR2 is FQGNSA. V was clipped by 1 base and J by 4 bases, with 11 bases between them. CDR3 loop: CASSLDFRGYEQYF. DNA of the CDR3: TGTGCCAGCAGCTTAGACTTTCGGGGGTACGAGCAGTACTTC.

This clonotype occurred a few times. The genes are TRBV27 and TRBJ2-2, with TRBD2 matching over 10 bases. The trim removed 3 bases at V and 5 bases at J, leaving 6 bases unmatched. Germline V gene sequence: CDR1 MNHEY, CDR2 SMNVEV (reference sequence). This CDR3 contains 16 residues. The CDR3 is CASSLGLAGVTGELFF. DNA of the CDR3: TGTGCCAGCAGTTTGGGGCTAGCGGGGGTTACCGGGGAGCTGTTTTTT.

This clonotype was detected only once. The chain joins TRBV7-8 to TRBJ2-5; D not certain. The germline V gene encodes CDR1 SGHVS and CDR2 FQNEAQ. CDR3 length: 12 amino acids. Trimming shortened V by 5 bases and J by 5 bases, and 9 bases separated the two germline ends. The CDR3 protein is CASSNTLETQYF. The CDR3 DNA sequence: TGTGCCAGCAGCAACACATTGGAGACCCAGTACTTC.

This sequence joins TRBV19 and TRBJ2-1; the D gene is possibly TRBD2 (6 bases). Deletions cut 10 bases from V and 2 bases from J, with 15 bases between. The CDR3 sequence is 14 residues long. CDR1 LNHDA and CDR2 SQIVND come from the germline V gene (reference sequence). The CDR3 region has the DNA TGTGCCACCAGCGCTACTAGCACCTACAATGAGCAGTTCTTC. This translates into CATSATSTYNEQFF.

The chain links TRBV10-3 to TRBJ1-1, with a tentative D call TRBD1 (5 bases). Trimming took off 8 bases at V and 3 bases at J, with 10 bases between the two ends. Germline CDR1 ENHRY, CDR2 SYGVKD. The CDR3 length is 12 residues. This CDR3 is CAIGTRDTEAFF. The CDR3 coding sequence is TGTGCCATCGGGACCAGGGACACTGAAGCTTTCTTT.

This clonotype was seen ten or more times. This chain links TRBV12-3 or TRBV12-4 with TRBJ1-1; no definite D call. This CDR3 comprises 15 residues. V was shortened by 3 bases and J by 1 base, with 12 bases between the two germline ends. CDR3 sequence: CASSFRPGGNTEAFF. The CDR3, as DNA: TGTGCCAGCAGTTTTAGACCGGGTGGGAACACTGAAGCTTTCTTT.

Ten or more counts support this clonotype. The V and J genes are TRBV12-3 or TRBV12-4 and TRBJ1-1, with 10 nucleotides matching TRBD1. The CDR3 sequence is 17 residues long. J was trimmed by 3 bases and V by 1 base; bases with no gene match: 8. The CDR3 is CASSLGPPGTGDTEAFF. In DNA, the CDR3 is TGTGCCAGCAGTTTAGGTCCCCCCGGGACAGGGGACACTGAAGCTTTCTTT.

This clonotype was found many times. The chain couples TRBV6-1 to TRBJ1-2; no clear D. The V gene lost 1 base and the J gene lost 6 bases, with 6 bases spanning the gap. CDR3 length: 12 amino acids. The germline V gene has CDR1 MNHNS and CDR2 SASEGT. The CDR3 DNA follows: TGTGCCAGCAGTGAAGTTGTGAATGGCTACACCTTC. This encodes CASSEVVNGYTF.

The chain carries TRBV11-1 and TRBJ1-5; TRBD1 agrees at 8 bases. CDR1 and CDR2 from the germline V gene are SGHAT and FQDESV (reference sequence). The J segment lost 1 base and the V segment lost 1 base, leaving 6 bases of the junction unmatched. The CDR3 consists of 17 residues. CDR3 in amino acids: CASSLGPRQGSNQPQHF. The CDR3 DNA reads TGTGCCAGCAGCTTAGGCCCTCGACAGGGGAGCAATCAGCCCCAGCATTTT.

This clonotype was counted a single time. The chain links TRBV4-1 to TRBJ1-1; 9 nucleotides align to TRBD1. The CDR3 runs to 17 residues. CDR1 is MGHRA and CDR2 is YSYEKL in the germline V gene. After removal of 1 base from V and 4 bases from J, the junction contained 10 bases not matched to a gene. The CDR3 region has the DNA TGCGCCAGCAGCCAAGCCCGGTGGGACAGGGAGTTCACTGAAGCTTTCTTT. It codes for CASSQARWDREFTEAFF.

The chain links TRBV5-1 to TRBJ1-1; 8 nucleotides line up with TRBD1. Germline loops: CDR1 SGHRS, CDR2 YFSETQ. This CDR3 has 13 amino acids. The junction had 2 bases not matched to a gene; V was cut back by 4 bases and J by 3 bases. CDR3 loop: CASSRTGYTEAFF. CDR3 coding DNA: TGCGCCAGCAGCCGGACAGGGTACACTGAAGCTTTCTTT. The entire variable domain, with the rest obtained from reference TRBV5-1 and TRBJ1-1, is as follows: KAGVTQTPRYLIKTRGQQVTLSCSPISGHRSVSWYQQTPGQGLQFLFEYFSETQRNKGNFPGRFSGRQFSNSRSEMNVSTLELGDSALYLCASSRTGYTEAFFGQGTRLTVV.

This clonotype has at least ten counts. This chain joins TRBV12-3 or TRBV12-4 and TRBJ2-5; 10 nucleotides agree with TRBD2. This CDR3 has 14 amino acids. Trimming removed 6 bases from V and 4 bases from J; junction bases left unmatched: 5. Written as DNA, the CDR3 is TGTGCCAGCAGCGTAGCGGGGGGCCCAGAGACCCAGTACTTC. Protein: CASSVAGGPETQYF.

This chain links TRBV19 with TRBJ2-7; no firm D call. Germline V gene data show CDR1 as LNHDA and CDR2 as SQIVND (reference sequence). This CDR3 spans 13 amino acids. Trimming left V 3 bases short and J 0 bases short, with 6 bases between. CDR3: CASSMASSYEQYF. In DNA form, the CDR3 reads TGTGCCAGTAGTATGGCGAGCTCCTACGAGCAGTACTTC.

The sample holds many counts of this clonotype. The V call is TRBV11-2, the J call TRBJ2-3; perhaps TRBD2 as D (8 bases). The CDR3 contains 18 residues. CDR1 is SGHAT, CDR2 FQNNGV, per germline. As DNA, the CDR3 is TGTGCTTCTCAGCTTAGGGGGCGGGGGGCACTCAGCACAGATACGCAGTATTTT. It specifies CASQLRGRGALSTDTQYF.

The J gene is TRBJ1-1, the V gene TRBV12-3 or TRBV12-4, with TRBD1 as a possible D gene (6 bases). V lost 4 bases and J lost 4, with 16 bases in between. The CDR3 covers 15 residues. The CDR3 region is CASSSIGGGATEAFF. In nucleotides, the CDR3 is TGTGCCAGCAGTTCGATCGGGGGGGGGGCCACTGAAGCTTTCTTT.

This clonotype was detected only a few times. The chain recombines TRBV10-3 with TRBJ1-6; 7 positions match TRBD1. The CDR3 totals 14 residues. V lost 2 bases and J lost 10; bases outside the gene matches: 5. Germline lookup yields CDR1 ENHRY and CDR2 SYGVKD. The CDR3 DNA sequence: TGTGCCATCAGTGAGCAAAACAGGGGATCACCCCTCCACTTT. Its protein product is CAISEQNRGSPLHF.

There are a few counts of this clonotype. A read error is possible here, since a much larger clone lies one base away. V usage is TRBV14 and J usage is TRBJ1-1; D gene uncertain. Germline lookup yields CDR1 SGHDN and CDR2 FVKESK. The germline V and J ends were trimmed by 2 bases and 7 bases, with 14 bases remaining between them. The CDR3 is 14 residues long. Here the CDR3 reads CASSQKGWAYEAFF. As DNA, the CDR3 is TGTGCCAGCAGCCAAAAAGGTTGGGCCTATGAAGCTTTCTTT.

This rearrangement joins TRBV7-2 to TRBJ1-1, with 11 bases fitting TRBD1. CDR3 length equals 15 residues. CDR1 and CDR2 (germline): SGHTA, FQGNSA. V lost 4 bases to trimming and J lost 3 bases; unmatched junction nucleotides: 4. This CDR3 is CASSSRDRGDTEAFF. In DNA form, the CDR3 reads TGTGCCAGCAGCTCCCGGGACAGGGGGGACACTGAAGCTTTCTTT.

Notes on this clonotype: At one end the junction does not follow the germline gene, possibly because of a read error. The chain links TRBV24-1 to TRBJ1-2, with D perhaps TRBD1 (6 bases). Per germline, CDR1 KGHDR and CDR2 SFDVKD. The CDR3 runs 10 residues. As DNA, the CDR3 is TGTGCCACCCAGGGTGGGGGCGCGACGTTC. It specifies CATQGGGATF.

This clonotype was detected only a few times. This chain links TRBV2 with TRBJ1-1; D perhaps matches TRBD1 (6 bases). The V end was cut by 5 bases, the J end by 7 bases, with 17 bases between. This CDR3 contains 14 residues. Germline values: CDR1 SNHLY, CDR2 FYNNEI. The DNA of the CDR3 is TGTGCCAGCAGTTATGGGCAGGGGACGAGTGAAGCTTTCTTT. Protein product: CASSYGQGTSEAFF. Together with reference TRBV2 and TRBJ1-1, the CDR3 gives the full variable domain: EPEVTQTPSHQVTQMGQEVILRCVPISNHLYFYWYRQILGQKVEFLVSFYNNEISEKSEIFDDQFSVERPDGSNFTLKIRSTKLEDSAMYFCASSYGQGTSEAFFGQGTRLTVV.